The source of this T cell receptor (beta chain) is a study of T-cell reconstitution after alpha-beta-depleted transplantation in children. V gave up 7 bases and J gave up 0 bases, with 19 bases separating them. The germline V gene has CDR1 MDHEN and CDR2 SYDVKM. The CDR3 sequence is 17 residues long. Unique molecular identifiers were incorporated during preparation of the TCRbeta library. TCRdb itself ran the PCR reads through MiXCR, one entry per CDR3 protein. The sample includes approximately 250,000 distinct CDR3 sequences, approximately 9.9% of them seen just once. This clonotype appeared many times.

Sequencing was performed on PBMCs from the stem cell graft donor, taken from the stem cell graft. This receptor was obtained from a human donor who donated a stem cell graft to a child with SCID. The rearrangement links TRBV28 to TRBJ2-1; D is possibly TRBD2 (6 bases). The CDR3 nucleotides are TGTGCCAGCACCTCCGGGGGACGACCTAGCTCCTACAATGAGCAGTTCTTC. Translation: CASTSGGRPSSYNEQFF. Full variable domain (rest looked up from reference TRBV28 and TRBJ2-1): DVKVTQSSRYLVKRTGEKVFLECVQDMDHENMFWYRQDPGLGLRLIYFSYDVKMKEKGDIPEGYSVSREKKERFSLILESASTNQTSMYLCASTSGGRPSSYNEQFFGPGTRLTVL.